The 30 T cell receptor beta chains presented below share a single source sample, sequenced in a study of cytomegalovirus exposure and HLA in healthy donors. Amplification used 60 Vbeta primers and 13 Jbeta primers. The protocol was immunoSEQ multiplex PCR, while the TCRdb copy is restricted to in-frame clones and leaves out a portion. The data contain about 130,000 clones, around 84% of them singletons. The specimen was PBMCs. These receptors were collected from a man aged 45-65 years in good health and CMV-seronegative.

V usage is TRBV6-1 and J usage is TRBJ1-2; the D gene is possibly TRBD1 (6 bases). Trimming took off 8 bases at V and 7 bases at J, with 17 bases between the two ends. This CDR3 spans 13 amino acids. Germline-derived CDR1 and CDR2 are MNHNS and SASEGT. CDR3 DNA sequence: TGTGCCAGCGGAATACAGGGATTTCGTGGCTACACCTTC. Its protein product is CASGIQGFRGYTF.

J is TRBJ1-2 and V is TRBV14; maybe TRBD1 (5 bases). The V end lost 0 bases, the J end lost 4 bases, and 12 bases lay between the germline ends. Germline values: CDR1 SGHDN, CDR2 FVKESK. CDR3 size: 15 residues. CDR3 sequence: CASSQDRDNSYGYTF. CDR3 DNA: TGTGCCAGCAGCCAAGACAGGGATAATAGCTATGGCTACACCTTC.

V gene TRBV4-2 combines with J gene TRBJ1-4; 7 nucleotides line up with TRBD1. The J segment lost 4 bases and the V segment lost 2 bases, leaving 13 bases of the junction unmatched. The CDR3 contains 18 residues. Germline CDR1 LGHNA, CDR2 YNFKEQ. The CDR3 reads CASSQQWQGGRVNEKLFF. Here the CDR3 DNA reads TGTGCCAGCAGCCAACAGTGGCAGGGGGGCAGGGTTAATGAAAAACTGTTTTTT.

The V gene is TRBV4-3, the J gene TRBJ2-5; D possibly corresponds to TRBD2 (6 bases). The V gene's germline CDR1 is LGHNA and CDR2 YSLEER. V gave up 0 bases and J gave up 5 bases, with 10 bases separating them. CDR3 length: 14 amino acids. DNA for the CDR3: TGCGCCAGCAGCCAAGACCGACTAGGGGAGACCCAGTACTTC. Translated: CASSQDRLGETQYF.

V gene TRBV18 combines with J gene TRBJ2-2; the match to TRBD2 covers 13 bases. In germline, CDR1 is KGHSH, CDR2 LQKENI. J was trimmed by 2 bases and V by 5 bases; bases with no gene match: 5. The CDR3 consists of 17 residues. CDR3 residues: CASSIGLAGVNTGELFF. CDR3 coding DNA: TGTGCCAGCTCAATCGGACTAGCGGGGGTCAACACCGGGGAGCTGTTTTTT. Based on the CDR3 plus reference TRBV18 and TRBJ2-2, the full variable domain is NAGVMQNPRHLVRRRGQEARLRCSPMKGHSHVYWYRQLPEEGLKFMVYLQKENIIDESGMPKERFSAEFPKEGPSILRIQQVVRGDSAAYFCASSIGLAGVNTGELFFGEGSRLTVL.

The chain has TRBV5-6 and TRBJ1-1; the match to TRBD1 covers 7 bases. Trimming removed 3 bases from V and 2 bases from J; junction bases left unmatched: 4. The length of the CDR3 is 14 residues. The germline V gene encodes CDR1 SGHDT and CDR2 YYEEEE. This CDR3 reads CASSWGQLNTEAFF. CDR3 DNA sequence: TGTGCCAGCAGCTGGGGACAGTTAAACACTGAAGCTTTCTTT. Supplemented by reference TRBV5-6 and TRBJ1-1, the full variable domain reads DAGVTQSPTHLIKTRGQQVTLRCSPKSGHDTVSWYQQALGQGPQFIFQYYEEEERQRGNFPDRFSGHQFPNYSSELNVNALLLGDSALYLCASSWGQLNTEAFFGQGTRLTVV.

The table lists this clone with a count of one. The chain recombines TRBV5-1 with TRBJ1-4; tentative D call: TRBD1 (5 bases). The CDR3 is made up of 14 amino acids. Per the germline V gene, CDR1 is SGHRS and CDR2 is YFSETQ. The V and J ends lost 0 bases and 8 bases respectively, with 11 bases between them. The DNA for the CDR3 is TGCGCCAGCAGCTTGGCAGGGCCTCGGGAAAAACTGTTTTTT. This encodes CASSLAGPREKLFF.

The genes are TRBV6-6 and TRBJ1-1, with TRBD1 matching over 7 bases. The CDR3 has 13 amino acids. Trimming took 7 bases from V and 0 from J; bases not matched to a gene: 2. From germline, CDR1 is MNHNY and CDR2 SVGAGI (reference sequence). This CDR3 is CASTQGVNTEAFF. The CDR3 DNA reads TGTGCCAGCACCCAGGGGGTGAACACTGAAGCTTTCTTT.

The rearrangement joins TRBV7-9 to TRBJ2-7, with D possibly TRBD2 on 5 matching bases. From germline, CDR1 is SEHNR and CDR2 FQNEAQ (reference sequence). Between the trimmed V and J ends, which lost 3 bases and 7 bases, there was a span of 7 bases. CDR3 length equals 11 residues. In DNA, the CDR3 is TGTGCCAGCAGCTTTTCGGGGGAGCAGTACTTC. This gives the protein CASSFSGEQYF. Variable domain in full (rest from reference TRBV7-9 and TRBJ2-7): DTGVSQNPRHKITKRGQNVTFRCDPISEHNRLYWYRQTLGQGPEFLTYFQNEAQLEKSRLLSDRFSAERPKGSFSTLEIQRTEQGDSAMYLCASSFSGEQYFGPGTRLTVT.

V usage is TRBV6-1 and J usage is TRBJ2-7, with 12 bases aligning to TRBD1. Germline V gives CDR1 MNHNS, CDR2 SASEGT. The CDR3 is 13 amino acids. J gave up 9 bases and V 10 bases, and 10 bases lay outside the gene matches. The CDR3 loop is CAIGTGGPLGQYF. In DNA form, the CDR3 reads TGTGCCATCGGGACAGGGGGCCCGCTCGGGCAGTACTTC.

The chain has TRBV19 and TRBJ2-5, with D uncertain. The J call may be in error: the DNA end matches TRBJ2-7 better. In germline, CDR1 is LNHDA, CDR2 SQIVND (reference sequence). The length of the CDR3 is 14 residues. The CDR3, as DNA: TGTGCCAGTAGTATAGGTGGGCTTAGACGCGAGCAGTACTTC. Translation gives CASSIGGLRREQYF.

CDR3 residues: CASSGIGGGAYNEQFF. CDR3 DNA: TGTGCCAGCAGTGGGATCGGCGGGGGAGCCTACAATGAGCAGTTCTTC. The chain uses TRBV6-4 and TRBJ2-1, with TRBD2 identical over 7 bases. V lost 4 bases and J lost 2; bases outside the gene matches: 8. In germline, CDR1 is MRHNA, CDR2 SNTAGT. CDR3 length equals 16 residues.

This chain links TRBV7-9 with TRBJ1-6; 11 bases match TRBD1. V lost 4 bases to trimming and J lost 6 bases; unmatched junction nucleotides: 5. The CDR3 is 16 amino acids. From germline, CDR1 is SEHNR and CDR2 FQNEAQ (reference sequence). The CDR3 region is CASSSGQGAFNSPLHF. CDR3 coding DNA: TGTGCCAGCAGCTCAGGACAGGGGGCGTTTAATTCACCCCTCCACTTT.

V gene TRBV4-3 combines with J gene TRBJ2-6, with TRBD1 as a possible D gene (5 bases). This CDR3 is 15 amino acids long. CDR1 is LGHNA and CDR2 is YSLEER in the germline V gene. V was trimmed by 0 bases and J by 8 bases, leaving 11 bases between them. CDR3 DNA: TGCGCCAGCAGCCAAGATTATGCAGGGTCCAACGTCCTGACTTTC. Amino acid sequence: CASSQDYAGSNVLTF.

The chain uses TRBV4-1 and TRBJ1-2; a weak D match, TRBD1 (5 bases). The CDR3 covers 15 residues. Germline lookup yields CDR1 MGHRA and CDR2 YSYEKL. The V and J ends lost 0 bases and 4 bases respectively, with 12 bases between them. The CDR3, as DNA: TGCGCCAGCAGCCAAGATTTGGTGACAGTCTATGGCTACACCTTC. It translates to CASSQDLVTVYGYTF.

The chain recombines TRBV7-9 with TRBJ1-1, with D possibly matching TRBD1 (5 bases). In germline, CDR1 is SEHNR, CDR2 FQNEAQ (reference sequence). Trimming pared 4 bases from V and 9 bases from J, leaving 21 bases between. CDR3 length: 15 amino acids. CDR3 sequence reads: CASSSARRSGLQAFF. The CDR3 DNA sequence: TGTGCCAGCAGCTCCGCGCGCCGGTCGGGACTGCAAGCTTTCTTT.

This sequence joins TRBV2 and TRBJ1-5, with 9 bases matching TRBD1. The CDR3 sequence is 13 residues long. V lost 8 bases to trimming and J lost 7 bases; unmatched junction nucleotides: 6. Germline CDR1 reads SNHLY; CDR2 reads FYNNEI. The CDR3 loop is CASVGQGWQPQHF. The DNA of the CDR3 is TGTGCCAGCGTAGGACAGGGGTGGCAGCCCCAGCATTTT. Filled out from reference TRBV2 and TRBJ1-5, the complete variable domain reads EPEVTQTPSHQVTQMGQEVILRCVPISNHLYFYWYRQILGQKVEFLVSFYNNEISEKSEIFDDQFSVERPDGSNFTLKIRSTKLEDSAMYFCASVGQGWQPQHFGDGTRLSIL.

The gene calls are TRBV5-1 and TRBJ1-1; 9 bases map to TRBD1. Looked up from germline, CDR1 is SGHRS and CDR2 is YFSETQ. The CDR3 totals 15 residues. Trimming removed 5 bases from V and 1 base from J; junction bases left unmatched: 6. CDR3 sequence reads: CASSLQGAPNTEAFF. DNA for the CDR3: TGCGCCAGCAGTCTACAGGGGGCGCCGAACACTGAAGCTTTCTTT.

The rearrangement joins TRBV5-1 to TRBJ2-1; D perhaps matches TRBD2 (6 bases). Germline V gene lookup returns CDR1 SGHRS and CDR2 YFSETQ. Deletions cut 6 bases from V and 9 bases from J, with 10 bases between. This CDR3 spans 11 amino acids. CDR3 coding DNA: TGCGCCAGCATCCTGGGGGGTGAGCAGTTCTTC. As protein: CASILGGEQFF. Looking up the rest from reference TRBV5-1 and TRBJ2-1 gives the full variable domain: KAGVTQTPRYLIKTRGQQVTLSCSPISGHRSVSWYQQTPGQGLQFLFEYFSETQRNKGNFPGRFSGRQFSNSRSEMNVSTLELGDSALYLCASILGGEQFFGPGTRLTVL.

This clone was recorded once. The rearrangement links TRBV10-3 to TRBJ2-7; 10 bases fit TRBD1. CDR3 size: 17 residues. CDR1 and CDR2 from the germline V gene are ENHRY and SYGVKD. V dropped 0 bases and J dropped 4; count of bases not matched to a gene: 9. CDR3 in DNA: TGTGCCATCAGTGAGTCGGGGAGGGACAGGGGTTCGTACGAGCAGTACTTC. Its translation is CAISESGRDRGSYEQYF.

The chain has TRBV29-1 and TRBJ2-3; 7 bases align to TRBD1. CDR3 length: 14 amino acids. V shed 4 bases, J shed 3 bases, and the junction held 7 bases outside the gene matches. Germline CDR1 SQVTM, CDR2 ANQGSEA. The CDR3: CSVGGGRGTDTQYF. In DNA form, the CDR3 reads TGCAGCGTTGGAGGAGGCAGGGGGACAGATACGCAGTATTTT.

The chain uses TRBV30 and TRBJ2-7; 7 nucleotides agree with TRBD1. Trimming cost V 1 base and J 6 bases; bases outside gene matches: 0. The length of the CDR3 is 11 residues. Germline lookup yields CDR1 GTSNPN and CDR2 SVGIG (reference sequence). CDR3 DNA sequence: TGTGCCTGGAGTGCAGGGGGCGAGCAGTACTTC. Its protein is CAWSAGGEQYF.

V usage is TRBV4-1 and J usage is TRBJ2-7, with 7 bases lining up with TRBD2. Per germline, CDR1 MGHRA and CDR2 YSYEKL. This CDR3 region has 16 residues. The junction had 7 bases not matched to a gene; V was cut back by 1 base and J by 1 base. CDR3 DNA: TGCGCCAGCAGCCAAGTCGGAGCTAGCGGTTCCTACGAGCAGTACTTC. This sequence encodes CASSQVGASGSYEQYF.

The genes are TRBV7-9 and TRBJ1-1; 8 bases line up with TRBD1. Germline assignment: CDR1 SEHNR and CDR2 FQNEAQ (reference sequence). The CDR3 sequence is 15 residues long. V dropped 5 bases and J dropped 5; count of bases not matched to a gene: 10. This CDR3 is CASSPAGRGQTEAFF. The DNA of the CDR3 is TGTGCCAGCAGCCCGGCGGGCAGGGGGCAAACTGAAGCTTTCTTT.

The CDR3 protein is CASSESIGRGGQPQHF. The CDR3 region has the DNA TGTGCCAGCAGTGAGAGTATCGGTAGGGGAGGCCAGCCCCAGCATTTT. V usage is TRBV2 and J usage is TRBJ1-5; D possibly corresponds to TRBD1 (5 bases). Trimming took off 3 bases at V and 7 bases at J, with 19 bases between the two ends. The CDR3 extends over 16 amino acids. The germline CDR1 and CDR2 sequences are SNHLY and FYNNEI. The full variable domain, completed using reference TRBV2 and TRBJ1-5, is EPEVTQTPSHQVTQMGQEVILRCVPISNHLYFYWYRQILGQKVEFLVSFYNNEISEKSEIFDDQFSVERPDGSNFTLKIRSTKLEDSAMYFCASSESIGRGGQPQHFGDGTRLSIL.

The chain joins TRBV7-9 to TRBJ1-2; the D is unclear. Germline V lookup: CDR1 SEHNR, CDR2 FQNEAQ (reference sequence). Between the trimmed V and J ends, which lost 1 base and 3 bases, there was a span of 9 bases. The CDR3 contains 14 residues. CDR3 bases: TGTGCCAGCAGCTTAGGCAGCGACTACTATGGCTACACCTTC. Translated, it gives CASSLGSDYYGYTF.

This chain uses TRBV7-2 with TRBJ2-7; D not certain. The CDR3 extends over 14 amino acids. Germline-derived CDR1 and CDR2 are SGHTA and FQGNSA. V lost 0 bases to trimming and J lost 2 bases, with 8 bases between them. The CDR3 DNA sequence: TGTGCCAGCAGCTTAGCCGGCGGTGCCTACGAGCAGTACTTC. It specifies CASSLAGGAYEQYF.

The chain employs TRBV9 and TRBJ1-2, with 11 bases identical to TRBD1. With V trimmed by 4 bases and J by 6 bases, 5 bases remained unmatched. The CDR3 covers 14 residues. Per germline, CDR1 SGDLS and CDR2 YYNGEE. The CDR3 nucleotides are TGTGCCAGCAGCTCCGGACAGGGGGCGGATGGCTACACCTTC. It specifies CASSSGQGADGYTF.

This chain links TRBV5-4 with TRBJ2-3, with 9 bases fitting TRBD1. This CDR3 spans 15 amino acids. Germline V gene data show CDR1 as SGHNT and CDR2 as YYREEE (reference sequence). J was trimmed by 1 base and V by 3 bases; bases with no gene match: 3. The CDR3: CASSSWTGGTDTQYF. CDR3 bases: TGTGCCAGCAGCTCCTGGACAGGGGGCACAGATACGCAGTATTTT.

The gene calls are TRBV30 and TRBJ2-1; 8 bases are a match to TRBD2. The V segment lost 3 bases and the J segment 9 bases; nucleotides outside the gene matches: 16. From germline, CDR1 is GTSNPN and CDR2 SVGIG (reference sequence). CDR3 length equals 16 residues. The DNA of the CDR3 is TGTGCCTGGAGCCGCCTTAGGGTCGCGGGGGGTAGTGAGCAGTTCTTC. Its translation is CAWSRLRVAGGSEQFF.